The present T cell receptor (beta chain) was sequenced within a study of identical twins. Study results and caveats: Modelling underestimated the level of out-of-frame TCR alpha sharing observed in monozygotic twins. Rather than following the same donors, the conclusions depended on cross-sectional statistical analysis.

TCRdb processed the 5' RACE reads anew with MiXCR; each CDR3 protein has one entry. The sample gives under 500,000 distinct CDR3 sequences, approximately 15% of which show up once; approximately 0.98% is in the top ten. CDR3 length equals 16 residues. Germline CDR1 and CDR2: SNHLY and FYNNEI. The V gene end was trimmed by 2 bases and the J gene end by 4 bases; junction bases not matched to a gene: 4. To note about this clonotype: What it recognizes is unknown.

These data were also reused for a study on yellow fever vaccine responses in identical twins.

The chain recombines TRBV2 with TRBJ2-2, with 10 bases lining up with TRBD2. Sequencing was done on a sample of CD4+ T cells sorted from blood. This receptor was obtained from a woman in her late teens or twenties in good health. The CDR3 region has the DNA TGTGCCAGCAGTGAAACTAGCGGGATGGCCACCGGGGAGCTGTTTTTT. Translated: CASSETSGMATGELFF.